The rows below give T cell receptor beta chains drawn from one sample of a study of T cell repertoires in cytomegalovirus infection. Their specific antigens are unknown. Each CDR3 protein is one row after TCRdb ran MiXCR on the reads. The data show fewer than 950,000 distinct CDR3 sequences, around a third seen once. The sequenced sample was cultured CD8+ T cells from PBMCs, obtained from culture after CMV antigen stimulation. The receptors here all came from a human donor in good health (CMV status not recorded). Some clones in this sample may be carry-over from other donors' samples. The conserved cysteine and the conserved F or W are not part of the CDR3 here. Fields, in order: D gene, V gene, J gene, CDR3 protein. D genes are given only for firm matches.

D: .; V: TRBV5-1; J: TRBJ2-5; CDR3: ASSLDRVVETQY
D: TRBD2; V: TRBV10-2; J: TRBJ2-5; CDR3: ASSLASGGPGETQY
D: TRBD2; V: TRBV27; J: TRBJ2-1; CDR3: ASRKAGPISYNEQF
D: .; V: TRBV5-4; J: TRBJ1-2; CDR3: ASTQDGYT
D: .; V: TRBV11-2; J: TRBJ2-2; CDR3: ASSVRRGGGELF
D: .; V: TRBV27; J: TRBJ2-5; CDR3: ASSPETESGTQY
D: TRBD2; V: TRBV5-8; J: TRBJ2-7; CDR3: ASRTSGGGIREQY
D: .; V: TRBV27; J: TRBJ2-3; CDR3: ASSLSVGERADTQY
D: TRBD1; V: TRBV6-5; J: TRBJ2-2; CDR3: ASSYLRQGNIRGELF
D: .; V: TRBV7-6; J: TRBJ2-2; CDR3: ASLSRGELF
D: .; V: TRBV7-3; J: TRBJ2-2; CDR3: ASSLRLGDGELF
D: .; V: TRBV5-1; J: TRBJ2-1; CDR3: ASSLRQSRPYNEQF
D: .; V: TRBV4-1; J: TRBJ1-5; CDR3: ASKTEDPSNQPQH
D: .; V: TRBV6-5; J: TRBJ2-3; CDR3: ASSYATSTDTQY